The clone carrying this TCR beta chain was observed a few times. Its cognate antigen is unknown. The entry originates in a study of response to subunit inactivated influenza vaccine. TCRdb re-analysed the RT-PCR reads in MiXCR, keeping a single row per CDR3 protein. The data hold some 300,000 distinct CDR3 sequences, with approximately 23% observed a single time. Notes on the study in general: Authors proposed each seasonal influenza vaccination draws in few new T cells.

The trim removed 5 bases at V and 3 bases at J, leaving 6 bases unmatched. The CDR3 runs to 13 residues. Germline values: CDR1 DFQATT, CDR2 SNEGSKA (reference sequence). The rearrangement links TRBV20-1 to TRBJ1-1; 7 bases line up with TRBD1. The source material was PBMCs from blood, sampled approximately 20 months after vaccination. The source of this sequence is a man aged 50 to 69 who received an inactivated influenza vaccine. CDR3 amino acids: CSAEQGVYTEAFF. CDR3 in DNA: TGCAGTGCTGAGCAGGGGGTTTACACTGAAGCTTTCTTT.